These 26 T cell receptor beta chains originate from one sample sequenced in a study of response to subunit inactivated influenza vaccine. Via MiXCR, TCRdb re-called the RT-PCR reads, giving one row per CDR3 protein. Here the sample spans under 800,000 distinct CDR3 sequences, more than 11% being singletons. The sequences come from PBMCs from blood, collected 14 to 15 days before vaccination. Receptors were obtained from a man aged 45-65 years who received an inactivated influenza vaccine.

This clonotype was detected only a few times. The DNA of the CDR3 is TGTGCCAGCAGTTTAAAGGGAGGAAGCCACGAGCAGTACTTC. It specifies CASSLKGGSHEQYF. The chain combines TRBV12-3 or TRBV12-4 with TRBJ2-7; D possibly corresponds to TRBD2 (6 bases). Trimming removed 2 bases from V and 5 bases from J, with 13 bases in between. CDR3 length: 14 amino acids.

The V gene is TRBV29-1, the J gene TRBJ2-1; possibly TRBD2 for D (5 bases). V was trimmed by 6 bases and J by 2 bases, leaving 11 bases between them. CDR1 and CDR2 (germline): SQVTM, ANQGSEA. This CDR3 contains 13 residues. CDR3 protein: CSVKRAPYNEQFF. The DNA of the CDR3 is TGCAGCGTAAAGAGGGCACCCTACAATGAGCAGTTCTTC.

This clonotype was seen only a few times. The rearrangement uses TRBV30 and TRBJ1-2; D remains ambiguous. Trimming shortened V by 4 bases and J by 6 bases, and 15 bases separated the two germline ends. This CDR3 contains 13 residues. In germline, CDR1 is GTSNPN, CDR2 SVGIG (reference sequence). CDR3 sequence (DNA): TGTGCCTGGAAAGTCAGAGATACGGATGGCTACACCTTC. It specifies CAWKVRDTDGYTF. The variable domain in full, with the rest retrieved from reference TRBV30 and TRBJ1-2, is SQTIHQWPATLVQPVGSPLSLECTVEGTSNPNLYWYRQAAGRGLQLLFYSVGIGQISSEVPQNLSASRPQDRQFILSSKKLLLSDSGFYLCAWKVRDTDGYTFGSGTRLTVV.

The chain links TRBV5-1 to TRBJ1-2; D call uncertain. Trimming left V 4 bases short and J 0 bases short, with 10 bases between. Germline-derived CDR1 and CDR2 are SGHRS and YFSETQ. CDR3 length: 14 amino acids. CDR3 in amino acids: CASSPEGSNYGYTF. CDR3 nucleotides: TGCGCCAGCAGCCCGGAGGGTTCTAACTATGGCTACACCTTC.

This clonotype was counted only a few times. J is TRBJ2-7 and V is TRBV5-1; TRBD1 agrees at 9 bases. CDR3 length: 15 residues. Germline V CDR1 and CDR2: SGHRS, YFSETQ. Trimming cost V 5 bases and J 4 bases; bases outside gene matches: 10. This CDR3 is CASSSHPDRGYEQYF. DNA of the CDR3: TGCGCCAGCAGTTCCCACCCGGACAGGGGTTACGAGCAGTACTTC.

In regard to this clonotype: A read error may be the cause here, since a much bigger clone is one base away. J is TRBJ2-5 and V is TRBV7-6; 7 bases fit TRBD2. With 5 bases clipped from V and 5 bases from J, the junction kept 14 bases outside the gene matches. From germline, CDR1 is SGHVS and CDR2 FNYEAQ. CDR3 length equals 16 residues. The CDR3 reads CASSITSAGVMETQYF. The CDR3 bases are TGTGCCAGCAGCATAACCTCGGCGGGAGTTATGGAGACCCAGTACTTC.

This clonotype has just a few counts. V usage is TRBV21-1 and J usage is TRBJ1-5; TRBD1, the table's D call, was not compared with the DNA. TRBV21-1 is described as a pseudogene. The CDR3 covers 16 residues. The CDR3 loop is CASTLGDTLGNQPQHF. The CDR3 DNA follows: TGTGCCAGCACCTTGGGGGACACCCTGGGCAATCAGCCCCAGCATTTT.

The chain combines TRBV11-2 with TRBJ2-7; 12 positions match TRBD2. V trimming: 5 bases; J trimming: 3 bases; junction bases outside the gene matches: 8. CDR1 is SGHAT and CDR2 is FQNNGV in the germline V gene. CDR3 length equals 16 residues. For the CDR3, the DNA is TGTGCCAGCAGCCTCAAACCACTAGCGGGGGGCTACGAGCAGTACTTC. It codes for CASSLKPLAGGYEQYF.

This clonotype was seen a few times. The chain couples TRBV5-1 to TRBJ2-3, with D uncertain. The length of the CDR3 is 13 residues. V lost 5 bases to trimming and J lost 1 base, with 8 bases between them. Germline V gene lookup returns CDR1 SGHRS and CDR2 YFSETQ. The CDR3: CASRGQGTDTQYF. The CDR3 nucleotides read TGCGCCAGCAGAGGCCAAGGCACAGATACGCAGTATTTT.

In nucleotides, the CDR3 is TGTGCCACCAGCAGGGACCGGACTCCCTGGGGTGAGCAGTTCTTC. Amino acid sequence: CATSRDRTPWGEQFF. The V gene is TRBV15, the J gene TRBJ2-1; tentative D call: TRBD2 (5 bases). Looked up from germline, CDR1 is LNHNV and CDR2 is YYDKDF (reference sequence). CDR3 length: 15 amino acids. Trimming stripped 3 bases from V and 9 bases from J, with 18 bases between.

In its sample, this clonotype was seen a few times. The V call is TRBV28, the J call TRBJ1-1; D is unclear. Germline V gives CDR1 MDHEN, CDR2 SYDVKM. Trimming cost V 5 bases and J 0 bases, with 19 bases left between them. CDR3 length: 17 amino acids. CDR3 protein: CASSLIGWAVMNTEAFF. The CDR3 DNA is TGTGCCAGCAGTCTCATCGGCTGGGCAGTCATGAACACTGAAGCTTTCTTT.

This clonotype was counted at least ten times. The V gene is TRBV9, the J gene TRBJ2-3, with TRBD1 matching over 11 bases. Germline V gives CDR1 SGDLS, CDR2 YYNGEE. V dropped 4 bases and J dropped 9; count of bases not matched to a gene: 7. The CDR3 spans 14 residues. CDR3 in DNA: TGTGCCAGCAGCCCGGGACAGGGGGGAGGCACGCAGTATTTT. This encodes CASSPGQGGGTQYF.

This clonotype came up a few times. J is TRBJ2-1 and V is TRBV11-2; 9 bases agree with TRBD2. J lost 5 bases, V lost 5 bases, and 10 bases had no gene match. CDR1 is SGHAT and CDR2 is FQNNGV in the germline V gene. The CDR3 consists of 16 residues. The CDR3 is CASSLFAGGPNNEQFF. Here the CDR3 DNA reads TGTGCCAGCAGCCTATTTGCGGGGGGGCCTAACAATGAGCAGTTCTTC.

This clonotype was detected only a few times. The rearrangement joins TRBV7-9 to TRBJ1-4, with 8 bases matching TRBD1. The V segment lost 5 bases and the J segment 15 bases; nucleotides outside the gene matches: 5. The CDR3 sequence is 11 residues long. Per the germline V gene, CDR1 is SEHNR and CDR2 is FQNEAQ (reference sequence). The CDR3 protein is CASSNRQGLFF. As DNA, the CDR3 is TGTGCCAGCAGCAACCGACAGGGGTTGTTTTTT.

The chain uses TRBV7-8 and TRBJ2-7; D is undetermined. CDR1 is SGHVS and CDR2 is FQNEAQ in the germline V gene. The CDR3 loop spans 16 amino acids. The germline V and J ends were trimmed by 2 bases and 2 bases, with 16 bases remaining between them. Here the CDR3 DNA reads TGTGCCAGCAGCTTACCCGCGAGGCTAGGTCCCTACGAGCAGTACTTC. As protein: CASSLPARLGPYEQYF.

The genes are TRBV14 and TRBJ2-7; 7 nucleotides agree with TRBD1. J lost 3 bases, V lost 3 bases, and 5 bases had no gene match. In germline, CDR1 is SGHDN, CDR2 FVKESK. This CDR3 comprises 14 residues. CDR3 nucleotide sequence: TGTGCCAGCAGCCAGTGGGACAGCGTCTACGAGCAGTACTTC. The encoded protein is CASSQWDSVYEQYF.

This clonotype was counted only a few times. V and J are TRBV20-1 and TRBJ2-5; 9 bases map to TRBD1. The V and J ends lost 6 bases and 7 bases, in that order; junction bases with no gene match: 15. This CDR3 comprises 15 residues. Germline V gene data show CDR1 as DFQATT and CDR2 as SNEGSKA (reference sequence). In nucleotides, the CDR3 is TGCAGTGCAGAACCAAGGACAGGGGCCTACGGGACCCAGTACTTC. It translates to CSAEPRTGAYGTQYF.

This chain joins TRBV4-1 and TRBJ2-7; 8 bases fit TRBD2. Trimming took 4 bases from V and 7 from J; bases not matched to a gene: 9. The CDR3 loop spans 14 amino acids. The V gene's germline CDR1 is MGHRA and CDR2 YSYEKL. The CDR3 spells CASSPPGLGAEQYF. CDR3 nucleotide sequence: TGCGCCAGCAGCCCTCCGGGACTAGGGGCTGAGCAGTACTTC.

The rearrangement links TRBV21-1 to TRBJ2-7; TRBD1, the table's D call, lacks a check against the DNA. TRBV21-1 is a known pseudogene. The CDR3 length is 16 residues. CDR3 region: CASSPVAGGQTYEQYF. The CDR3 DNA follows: TGTGCCAGCAGCCCAGTGGCAGGGGGACAAACCTACGAGCAGTACTTC.

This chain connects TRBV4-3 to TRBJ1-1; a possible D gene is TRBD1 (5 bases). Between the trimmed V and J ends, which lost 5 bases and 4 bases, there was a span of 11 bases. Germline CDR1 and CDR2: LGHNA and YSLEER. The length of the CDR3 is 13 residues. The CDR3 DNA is TGCGCCAGCAGCATCCAGGGAGCCACTGAAGCTTTCTTT. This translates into CASSIQGATEAFF.

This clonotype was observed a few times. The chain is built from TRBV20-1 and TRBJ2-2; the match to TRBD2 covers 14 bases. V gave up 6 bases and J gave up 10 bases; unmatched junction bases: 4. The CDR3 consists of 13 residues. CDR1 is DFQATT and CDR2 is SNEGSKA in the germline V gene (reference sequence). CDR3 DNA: TGCAGTGCACTGACTAGCGGGGGGGTGGAGCTGTTTTTT. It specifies CSALTSGGVELFF.

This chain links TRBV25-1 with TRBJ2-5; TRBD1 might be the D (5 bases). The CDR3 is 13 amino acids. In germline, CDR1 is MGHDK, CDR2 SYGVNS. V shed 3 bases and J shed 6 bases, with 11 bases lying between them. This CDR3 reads CASSDRQMKTQYF. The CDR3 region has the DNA TGTGCCAGCAGTGACCGACAGATGAAGACCCAGTACTTC.

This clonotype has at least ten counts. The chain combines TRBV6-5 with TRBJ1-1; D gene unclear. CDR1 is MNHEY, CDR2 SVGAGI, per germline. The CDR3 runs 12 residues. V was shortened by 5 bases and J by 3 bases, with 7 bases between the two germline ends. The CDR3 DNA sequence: TGTGCCAGCAGTCGTCGGGACACTGAAGCTTTCTTT. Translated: CASSRRDTEAFF.

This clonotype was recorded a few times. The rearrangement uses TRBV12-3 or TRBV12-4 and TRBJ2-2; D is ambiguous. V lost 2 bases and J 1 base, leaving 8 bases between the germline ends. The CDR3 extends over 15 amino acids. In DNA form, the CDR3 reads TGTGCCAGCAGTTTATCAGATCGGAACACCGGGGAGCTGTTTTTT. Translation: CASSLSDRNTGELFF.

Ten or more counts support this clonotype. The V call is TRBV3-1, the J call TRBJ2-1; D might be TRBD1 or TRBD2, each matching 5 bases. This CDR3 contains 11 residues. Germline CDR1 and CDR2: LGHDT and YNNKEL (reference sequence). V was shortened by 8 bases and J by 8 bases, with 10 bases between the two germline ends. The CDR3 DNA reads TGTGCCAGCCGGGGCATAGATGAGCAGTTCTTC. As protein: CASRGIDEQFF.

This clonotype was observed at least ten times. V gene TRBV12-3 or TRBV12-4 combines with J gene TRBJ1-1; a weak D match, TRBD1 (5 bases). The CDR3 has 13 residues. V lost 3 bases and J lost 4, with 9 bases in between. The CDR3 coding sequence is TGTGCCAGCAGTTTCAGGGTGAGCACTGAAGCTTTCTTT. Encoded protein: CASSFRVSTEAFF.